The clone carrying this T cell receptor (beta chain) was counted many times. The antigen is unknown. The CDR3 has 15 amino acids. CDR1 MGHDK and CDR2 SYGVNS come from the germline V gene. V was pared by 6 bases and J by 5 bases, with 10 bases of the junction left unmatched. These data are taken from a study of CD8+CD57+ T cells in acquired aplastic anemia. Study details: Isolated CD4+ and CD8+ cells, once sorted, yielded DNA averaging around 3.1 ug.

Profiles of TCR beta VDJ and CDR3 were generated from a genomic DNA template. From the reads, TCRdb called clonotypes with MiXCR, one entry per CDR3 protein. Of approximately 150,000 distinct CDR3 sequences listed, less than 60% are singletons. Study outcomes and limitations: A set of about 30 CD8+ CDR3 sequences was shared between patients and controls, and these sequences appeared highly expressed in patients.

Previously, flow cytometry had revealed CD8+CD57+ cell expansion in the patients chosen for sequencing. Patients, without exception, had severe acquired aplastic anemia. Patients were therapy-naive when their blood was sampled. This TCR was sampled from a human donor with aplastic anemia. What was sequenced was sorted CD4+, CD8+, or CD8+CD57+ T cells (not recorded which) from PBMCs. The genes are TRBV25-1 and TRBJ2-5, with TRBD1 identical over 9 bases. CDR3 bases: TGTGCCAGCAGGGACAGGGGCAATTTGGTGGAGACCCAGTACTTC. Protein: CASRDRGNLVETQYF.